This TCR beta chain stems from a study of cytomegalovirus exposure and HLA in healthy donors. General study results and limits: There were reportedly fewer N-insertions in an Asian-associated ancestry cluster than the roughly 670-donor mean, in a later analysis. High specificity and sensitivity for cytomegalovirus status were reported for the classifier. Most likely, a cluster of highly shared sequence variants arose as a sequencing artifact.

The V gene lost 5 bases and the J gene lost 0 bases, with 9 bases spanning the gap. Germline loops: CDR1 SGHTA, CDR2 FQGNSA. There are 14 residues in the CDR3. The PCR ran on 60 Vbeta and 13 Jbeta primers. TCRdb's table, derived via immunoSEQ multiplex PCR, lists solely in-frame clones and lacks some. Of approximately 190,000 clones in the sample, more than 75% were seen once. On this clone: Its antigen remains unidentified.

V gene TRBV7-2 combines with J gene TRBJ2-3; D gene ambiguous. The source of this sequence is a middle-aged man in good health and CMV-seropositive. Material for sequencing was PBMCs. CDR3 region: CASSDSVSTDTQYF. The CDR3 DNA reads TGTGCCAGCAGCGATTCAGTTAGCACAGATACGCAGTATTTT.